Sequencing of this T cell receptor (beta chain) was carried out in a study of shared clonotypes between healthy human individuals. Study-wide background: Donors had three CD4 naive, three CD4 memory, two CD8 naive and one CD8 memory plate apiece.

An assay was performed, and its level was deep. Here immunoSEQ multiplex PCR was the method, and the copy in TCRdb shows in-frame clones only, minus some. The sample gives about 340,000 clones, 73% of which show up once; about 10% is in the top ten. Germline CDR1 and CDR2: SGHNT and YYREEE (reference sequence). The ends lost 5 bases at V and 4 bases at J; junction bases unmatched: 11. CDR3 length equals 15 residues. Overall study results and limits: Non-shared clonotypes had lower generation probabilities than those shared by all four donors. Naive CD4 clonotype sharing across several donors was around 5.5%.

In the case of this clone: Its antigen is unidentified.

The clonotype was recovered from a young man in good health. The specimen sequenced was memory CD4+ T cells sorted from blood. The subset was: CD45RA-negative fraction. The V and J genes are TRBV5-4 and TRBJ1-2, with TRBD1 matching 7 bases. The CDR3 nucleotides read TGTGCCAGCAGTCCGGGGATCGGGACAGCCTATGGCTACACCTTC. This translates into CASSPGIGTAYGYTF.